This T cell receptor beta chain was recovered during a study of blood T cells in healthy people across ages. Primed by a sample-barcoded 5' primer and a J-beta primer mix, a second PCR proceeded for 7 to 11 cycles. TCRdb ran MiXCR on the 5' RACE reads and lists one entry per CDR3 protein. Of roughly 1,300,000 distinct CDR3 sequences listed, 55% to 75% are singletons. Per germline, CDR1 SGHTA and CDR2 FQGNSA. V was pared by 4 bases and J by 6 bases, with 13 bases of the junction left unmatched. CDR3 length: 16 amino acids. Sequencing input: blood. The J gene is TRBJ1-2, the V gene TRBV7-2; 8 bases fit TRBD1. The sequence came from a young man in good health. DNA for the CDR3: TGTGCCAGCAGCTCCCGGCAGGGGGCACTTGGGGATGGCTACACCTTC. Amino acids: CASSSRQGALGDGYTF.